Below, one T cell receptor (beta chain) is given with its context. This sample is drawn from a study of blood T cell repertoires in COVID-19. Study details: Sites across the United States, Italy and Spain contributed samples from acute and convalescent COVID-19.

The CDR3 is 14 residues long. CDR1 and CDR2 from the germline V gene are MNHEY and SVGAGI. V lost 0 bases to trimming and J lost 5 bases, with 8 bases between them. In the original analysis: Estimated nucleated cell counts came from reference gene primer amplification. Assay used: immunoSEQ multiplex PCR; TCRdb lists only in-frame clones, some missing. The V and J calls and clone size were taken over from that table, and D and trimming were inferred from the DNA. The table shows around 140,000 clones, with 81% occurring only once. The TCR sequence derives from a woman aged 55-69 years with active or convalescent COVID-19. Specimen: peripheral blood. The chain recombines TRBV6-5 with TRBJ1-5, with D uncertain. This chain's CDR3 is CASSYSKGDQPQHF. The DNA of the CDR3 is TGTGCCAGCAGTTACTCGAAGGGAGATCAGCCCCAGCATTTT.